A single sample is the source of the 7 T cell receptor beta chains below, sequenced in a study (dated by TCRdb to 2016 to 2017). Library generation was performed with RT-PCR. The sample was run on an Illumina MiSeq. The public reads were run again by TCRdb, first through fastp at Q25 and then through MiXCR, and only productive beta chains were kept. Rows with one shared CDR3 protein collapse into an entry with the most common genes and DNA. The sample table shows approximately 720,000 distinct CDR3 sequences, and around 14% are seen once. The ten biggest clones cover 3.6% of the sample. Material for sequencing was memory CD4+ T cells from blood. The receptors derive from a female donor in good health, serving as a healthy control.

This chain uses TRBV12-3 or TRBV12-4 with TRBJ2-1, with 10 nucleotides matching TRBD2. The CDR3 spans 16 residues. J was trimmed by 7 bases and V by 7 bases; bases with no gene match: 13. In DNA form, the CDR3 reads TGTGCCAGCACCCCCCCAGGGCTAGCGGGAGTTAATGAGCAGTTCTTC. This encodes CASTPPGLAGVNEQFF.

The rearrangement uses TRBV7-9 and TRBJ1-2; no clear D. The CDR3 runs 14 residues. Germline CDR1 SEHNR, CDR2 FQNEAQ (reference sequence). Deletions cut 4 bases from V and 4 bases from J, with 13 bases between. CDR3 region: CASSSTDGFYGYTF. CDR3 DNA sequence: TGTGCCAGCAGCTCGACCGATGGATTCTATGGCTACACCTTC.

Remarks on this clonotype: This may be a read error, as it is one base from a much larger clone. The J gene is TRBJ2-1, the V gene TRBV6-5; a possible D gene is TRBD1 (5 bases). Germline CDR1 MNHEY, CDR2 SVGAGI. This CDR3 is 13 amino acids long. The CDR3 DNA reads as TGTTCCAGCAGTTACTCTAGATTTAGGGGACAGTTCTTC. The encoded protein is CSSSYSRFRGQFF.

This clonotype was found a few times. The rearrangement links TRBV7-9 to TRBJ2-5, with D possibly being TRBD1 (5 bases). In germline, CDR1 is SEHNR, CDR2 FQNEAQ (reference sequence). The CDR3 extends over 15 amino acids. V was trimmed by 0 bases and J by 5 bases, leaving 13 bases between them. CDR3 protein: CASSLASGPLETQYF. CDR3 nucleotides: TGTGCCAGCAGCTTAGCTTCAGGGCCTCTGGAGACCCAGTACTTC.

This clonotype was detected only a few times. The CDR3 coding sequence is TGCGCCACCAAGAAGGAAACCTACAATGAGCAGTTCTTC. Its protein product is CATKKETYNEQFF. The chain employs TRBV5-1 and TRBJ2-1, with unresolved D. There are 13 residues in the CDR3. The V and J ends lost 9 bases and 2 bases respectively, with 12 bases between them. Germline CDR1 and CDR2: SGHRS and YFSETQ.

The chain combines TRBV5-1 with TRBJ1-6; D is uncertain. The CDR3 loop spans 15 amino acids. Trimming stripped 0 bases from V and 7 bases from J, with 11 bases between. Germline V CDR1 and CDR2: SGHRS, YFSETQ. This CDR3 reads CASSLVPRRNSPLHF. CDR3 DNA sequence: TGCGCCAGCAGCTTGGTGCCCCGGAGAAATTCACCCCTCCACTTT.

Only a few counts were recorded for this clonotype. The rearrangement joins TRBV3-1 to TRBJ1-6, with D perhaps matching TRBD1 (5 bases). CDR1 LGHDT and CDR2 YNNKEL come from the germline V gene (reference sequence). Trimming removed 5 bases from V and 9 bases from J, with 8 bases in between. The CDR3 is 12 amino acids. The CDR3 region is CASSDQGSPLHF. The DNA for the CDR3 is TGTGCCAGCAGCGATCAGGGTTCACCCCTCCACTTT.